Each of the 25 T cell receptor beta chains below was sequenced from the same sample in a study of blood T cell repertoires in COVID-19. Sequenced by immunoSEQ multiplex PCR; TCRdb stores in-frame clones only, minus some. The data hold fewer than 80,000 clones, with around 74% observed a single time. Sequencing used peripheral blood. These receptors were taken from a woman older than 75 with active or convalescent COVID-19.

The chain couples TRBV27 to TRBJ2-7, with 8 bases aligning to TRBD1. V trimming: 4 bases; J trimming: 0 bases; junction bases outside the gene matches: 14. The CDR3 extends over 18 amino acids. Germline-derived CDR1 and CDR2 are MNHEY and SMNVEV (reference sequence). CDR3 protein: CASSSGQGPTLRSYEQYF. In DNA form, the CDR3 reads TGTGCCAGCAGTTCAGGACAGGGTCCCACTCTGCGCTCCTACGAGCAGTACTTC.

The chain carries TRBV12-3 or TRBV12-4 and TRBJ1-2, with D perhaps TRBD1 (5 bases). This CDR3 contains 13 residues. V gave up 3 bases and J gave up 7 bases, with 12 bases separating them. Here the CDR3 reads CASSFAGLAGYTF. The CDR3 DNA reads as TGTGCCAGCAGTTTTGCAGGGCTGGCTGGCTACACCTTC.

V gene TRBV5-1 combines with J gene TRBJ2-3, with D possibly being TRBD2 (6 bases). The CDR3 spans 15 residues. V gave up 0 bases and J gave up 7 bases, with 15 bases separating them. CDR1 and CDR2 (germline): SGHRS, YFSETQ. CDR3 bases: TGCGCCAGCAGCTTGGAGCTAGCGTTTTTGAATACGCAGTATTTT. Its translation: CASSLELAFLNTQYF.

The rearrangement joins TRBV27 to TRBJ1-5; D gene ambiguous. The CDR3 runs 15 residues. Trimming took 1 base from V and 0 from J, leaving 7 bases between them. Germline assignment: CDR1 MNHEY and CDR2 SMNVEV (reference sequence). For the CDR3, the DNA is TGTGCCAGCAGTTTATTCAGACATAGCAATCAGCCCCAGCATTTT. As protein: CASSLFRHSNQPQHF.

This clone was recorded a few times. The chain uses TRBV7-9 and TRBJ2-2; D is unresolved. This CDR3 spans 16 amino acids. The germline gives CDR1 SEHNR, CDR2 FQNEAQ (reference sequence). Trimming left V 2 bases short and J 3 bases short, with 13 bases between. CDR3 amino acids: CASSLTVTTYTGELFF. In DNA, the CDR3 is TGTGCCAGCAGCTTAACGGTGACAACCTACACCGGGGAGCTGTTTTTT.

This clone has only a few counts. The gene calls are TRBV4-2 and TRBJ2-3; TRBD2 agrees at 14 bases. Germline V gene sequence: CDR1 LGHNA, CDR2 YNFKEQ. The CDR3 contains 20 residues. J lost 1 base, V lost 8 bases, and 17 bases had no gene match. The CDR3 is CASHPPGLAGERDCTDTQYF. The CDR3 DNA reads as TGTGCCAGCCACCCTCCGGGACTAGCGGGAGAGAGAGACTGCACAGATACGCAGTATTTT.

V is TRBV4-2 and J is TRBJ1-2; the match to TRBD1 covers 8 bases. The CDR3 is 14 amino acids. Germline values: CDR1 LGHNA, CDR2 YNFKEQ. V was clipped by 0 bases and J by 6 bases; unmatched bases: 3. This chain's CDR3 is CASSQEDRVNGYTF. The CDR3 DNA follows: TGTGCCAGCAGCCAAGAGGACAGGGTTAATGGCTACACCTTC.

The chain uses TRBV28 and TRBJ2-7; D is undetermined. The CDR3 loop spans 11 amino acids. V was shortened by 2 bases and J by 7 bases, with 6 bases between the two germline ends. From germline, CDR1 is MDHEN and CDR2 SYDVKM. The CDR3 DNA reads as TGTGCCAGCAGTTTAACCCGGGAGCAGTACTTC. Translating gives CASSLTREQYF.

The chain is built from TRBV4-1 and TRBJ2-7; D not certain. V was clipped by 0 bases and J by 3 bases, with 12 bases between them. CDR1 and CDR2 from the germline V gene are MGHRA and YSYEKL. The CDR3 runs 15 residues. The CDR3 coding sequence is TGCGCCAGCAGCCAAGATCAGCGCCTAGTCTACGAGCAGTACTTC. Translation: CASSQDQRLVYEQYF.

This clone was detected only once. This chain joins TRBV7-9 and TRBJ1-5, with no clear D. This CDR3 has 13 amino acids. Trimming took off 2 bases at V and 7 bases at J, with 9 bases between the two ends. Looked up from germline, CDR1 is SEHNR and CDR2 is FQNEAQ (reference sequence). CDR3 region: CASSLTSGQPQHF. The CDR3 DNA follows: TGTGCCAGCAGCTTAACTTCGGGACAGCCCCAGCATTTT.

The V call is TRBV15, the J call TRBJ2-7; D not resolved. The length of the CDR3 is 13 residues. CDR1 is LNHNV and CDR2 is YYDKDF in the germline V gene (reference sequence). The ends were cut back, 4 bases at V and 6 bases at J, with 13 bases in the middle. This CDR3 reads CATSIWSIPEQYF. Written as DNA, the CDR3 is TGTGCCACCAGCATATGGAGTATCCCCGAGCAGTACTTC.

Written as DNA, the CDR3 is TGTGCCAGCAGGGGGGCTAGCGGTAGCACAGATACGCAGTATTTT. Protein product: CASRGASGSTDTQYF. The rearrangement joins TRBV6-5 to TRBJ2-3; a possible D gene is TRBD2 (7 bases). Germline V lookup: CDR1 MNHEY, CDR2 SVGAGI. V gave up 6 bases and J gave up 0 bases, with 13 bases separating them. There are 15 residues in the CDR3.

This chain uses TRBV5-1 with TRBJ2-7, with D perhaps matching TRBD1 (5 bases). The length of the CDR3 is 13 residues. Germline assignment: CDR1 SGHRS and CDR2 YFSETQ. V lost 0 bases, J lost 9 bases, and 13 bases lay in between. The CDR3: CASSLEGLEGQYF. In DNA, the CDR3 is TGCGCCAGCAGCTTGGAGGGGTTGGAAGGGCAGTACTTC.

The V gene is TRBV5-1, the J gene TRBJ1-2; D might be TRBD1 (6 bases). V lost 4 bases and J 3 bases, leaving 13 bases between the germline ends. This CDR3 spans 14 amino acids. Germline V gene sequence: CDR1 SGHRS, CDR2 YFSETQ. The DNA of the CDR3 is TGCGCCAGCAGCCCACAGGGTGGCTACTATGGCTACACCTTC. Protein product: CASSPQGGYYGYTF.

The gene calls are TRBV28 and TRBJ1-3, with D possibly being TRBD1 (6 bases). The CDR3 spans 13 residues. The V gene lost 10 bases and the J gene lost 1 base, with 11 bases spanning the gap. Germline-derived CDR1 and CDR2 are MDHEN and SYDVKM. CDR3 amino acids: CATHRASGNTIYF. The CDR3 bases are TGTGCCACCCACAGGGCTTCTGGAAACACCATATATTTT.

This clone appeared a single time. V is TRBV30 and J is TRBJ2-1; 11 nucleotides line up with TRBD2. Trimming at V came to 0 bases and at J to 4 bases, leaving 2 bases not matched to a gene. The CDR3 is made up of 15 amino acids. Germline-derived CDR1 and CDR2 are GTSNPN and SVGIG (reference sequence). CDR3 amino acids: CAWSVGTSGYNEQFF. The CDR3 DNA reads TGTGCCTGGAGTGTGGGGACTAGCGGTTACAATGAGCAGTTCTTC.

CDR3 protein: CASSLVNSFVTDTQYF. The DNA for the CDR3 is TGCGCCAGCAGCTTGGTCAACAGTTTCGTAACAGATACGCAGTATTTT. This chain connects TRBV5-1 to TRBJ2-3; D is unresolved. The CDR3 length is 16 residues. V lost 0 bases and J 3 bases, leaving 14 bases between the germline ends. From germline, CDR1 is SGHRS and CDR2 YFSETQ.

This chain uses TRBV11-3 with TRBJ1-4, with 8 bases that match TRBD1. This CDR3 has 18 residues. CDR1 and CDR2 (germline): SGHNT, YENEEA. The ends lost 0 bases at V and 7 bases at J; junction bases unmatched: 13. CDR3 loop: CASSLDGILQGESEKLFF. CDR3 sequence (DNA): TGTGCCAGCAGCTTAGATGGAATTTTACAGGGGGAGAGTGAAAAACTGTTTTTT.

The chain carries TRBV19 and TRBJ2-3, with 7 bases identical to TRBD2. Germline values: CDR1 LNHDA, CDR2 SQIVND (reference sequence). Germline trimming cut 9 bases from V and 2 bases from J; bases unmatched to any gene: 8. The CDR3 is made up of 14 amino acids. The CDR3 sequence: CASRSGAFTDTQYF. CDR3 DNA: TGTGCCAGCCGGAGCGGGGCCTTCACAGATACGCAGTATTTT. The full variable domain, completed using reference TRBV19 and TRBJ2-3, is DGGITQSPKYLFRKEGQNVTLSCEQNLNHDAMYWYRQDPGQGLRLIYYSQIVNDFQKGDIAEGYSVSREKKESFPLTVTSAQKNPTAFYLCASRSGAFTDTQYFGPGTRLTVL.

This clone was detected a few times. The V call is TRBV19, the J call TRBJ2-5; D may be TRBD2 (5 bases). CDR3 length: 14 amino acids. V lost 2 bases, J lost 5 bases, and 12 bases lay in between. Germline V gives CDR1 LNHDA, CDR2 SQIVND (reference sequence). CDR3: CASSISSPAETQYF. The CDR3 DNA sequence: TGTGCCAGTAGTATATCTAGCCCTGCGGAGACCCAGTACTTC.

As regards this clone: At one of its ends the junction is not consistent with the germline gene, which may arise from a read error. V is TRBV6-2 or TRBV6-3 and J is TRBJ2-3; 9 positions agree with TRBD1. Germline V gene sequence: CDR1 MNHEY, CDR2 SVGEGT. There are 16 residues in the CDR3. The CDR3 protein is CASSYSGTGSTDTQYF. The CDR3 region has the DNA TGTGCCAGTAGTTACTCCGGGACAGGGTCGACAGATACGCAGTATTTT.

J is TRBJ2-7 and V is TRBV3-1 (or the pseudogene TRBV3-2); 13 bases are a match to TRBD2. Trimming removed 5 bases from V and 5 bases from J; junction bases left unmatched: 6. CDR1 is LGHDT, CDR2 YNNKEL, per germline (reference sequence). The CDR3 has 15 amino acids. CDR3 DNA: TGTGCCAGCAGCGTACTAGCGGGGGGGAGAGACGAGCAGTACTTC. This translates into CASSVLAGGRDEQYF.

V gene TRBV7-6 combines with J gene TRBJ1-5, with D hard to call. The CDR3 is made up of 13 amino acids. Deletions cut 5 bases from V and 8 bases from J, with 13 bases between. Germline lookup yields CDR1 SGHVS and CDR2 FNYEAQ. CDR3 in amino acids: CASSPVGGEPQHF. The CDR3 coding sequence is TGTGCCAGCAGCCCGGTGGGAGGCGAGCCCCAGCATTTT.

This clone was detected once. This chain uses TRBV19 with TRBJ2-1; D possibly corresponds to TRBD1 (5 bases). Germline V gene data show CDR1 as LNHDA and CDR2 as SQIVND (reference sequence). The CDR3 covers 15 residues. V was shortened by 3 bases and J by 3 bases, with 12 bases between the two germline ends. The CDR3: CASSISWGVYNEQFF. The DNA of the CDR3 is TGTGCCAGTAGTATTTCTTGGGGCGTCTACAATGAGCAGTTCTTC. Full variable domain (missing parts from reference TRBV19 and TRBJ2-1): DGGITQSPKYLFRKEGQNVTLSCEQNLNHDAMYWYRQDPGQGLRLIYYSQIVNDFQKGDIAEGYSVSREKKESFPLTVTSAQKNPTAFYLCASSISWGVYNEQFFGPGTRLTVL.

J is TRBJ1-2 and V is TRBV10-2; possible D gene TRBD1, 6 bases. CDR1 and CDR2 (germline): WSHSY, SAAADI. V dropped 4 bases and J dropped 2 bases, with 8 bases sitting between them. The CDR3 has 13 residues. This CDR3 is CASSGQGNYGYTF. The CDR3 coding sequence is TGCGCCAGCAGTGGTCAGGGGAACTATGGCTACACCTTC.